The 13 T cell receptor beta chains in this list originate from one sample, sequenced in a study of beta chain features in type 1 diabetes. cDNA synthesis used the whole RNA isolate, giving expressed TCRB sequences. TCRdb keeps only in-frame clones here, not all; method: immunoSEQ multiplex PCR. The table has about half a million clones, 25% to 35% seen once. Sequencing was done on a sample of naive CD4+ T cells from blood. The receptors come from a man aged 18 to 29 in good health.

This clone was detected only a few times. The genes are TRBV5-5 and TRBJ1-5, with D uncertain. V was cut by 3 bases and J by 2 bases, with 9 bases left in between. The CDR3 sequence is 14 residues long. From germline, CDR1 is SGHKS and CDR2 YYEKEE (reference sequence). In DNA form, the CDR3 reads TGTGCCAGCAGCTCGAGGGCCGGCAATCAGCCCCAGCATTTT. Translation gives CASSSRAGNQPQHF.

The rearrangement links TRBV19 to TRBJ2-1; no firm D call. The germline V gene has CDR1 LNHDA and CDR2 SQIVND (reference sequence). This CDR3 region has 11 residues. V shed 3 bases and J shed 6 bases, with 3 bases lying between them. The CDR3 DNA reads TGTGCCAGTAGTATGACCAATGAGCAGTTCTTC. Protein product: CASSMTNEQFF.

This clone was picked up one time. This chain connects TRBV6-5 to TRBJ2-3; 9 positions match TRBD2. The CDR3 loop spans 16 amino acids. J lost 1 base, V lost 4 bases, and 6 bases had no gene match. Germline-derived CDR1 and CDR2 are MNHEY and SVGAGI. CDR3 coding DNA: TGTGCCAGCAGTTTTCAAGCGGGAGGCCGCACAGATACGCAGTATTTT. This codes for CASSFQAGGRTDTQYF.

This chain uses TRBV4-2 with TRBJ2-5; D is ambiguous. Germline-derived CDR1 and CDR2 are LGHNA and YNFKEQ. V was pared by 4 bases and J by 5 bases, with 17 bases between. This CDR3 region has 15 residues. In DNA, the CDR3 is TGTGCCAGCAGCCCAAGCTTTGGGTACGAGGAGACCCAGTACTTC. Protein sequence: CASSPSFGYEETQYF.

With respect to this clone: At the DNA level, this CDR3 is encoded by other sequences in the same sample as well. The chain carries TRBV4-2 and TRBJ2-3, with 12 bases that match TRBD2. The germline V gene encodes CDR1 LGHNA and CDR2 YNFKEQ. CDR3 length: 15 residues. V shed 1 base, J shed 4 bases, and the junction held 0 bases outside the gene matches. The chain's CDR3 is CASSQGLAGADTQYF. DNA for the CDR3: TGTGCCAGCAGCCAAGGACTAGCGGGGGCAGATACGCAGTATTTT.

This clone has just a few counts. The gene calls are TRBV30 and TRBJ1-4; D unclear. Trimming stripped 3 bases from V and 8 bases from J, with 19 bases between. The germline gives CDR1 GTSNPN, CDR2 SVGIG (reference sequence). The CDR3 runs 15 residues. CDR3 in amino acids: CAWSKRRTRGEKLFF. The CDR3 bases are TGTGCCTGGAGCAAGAGGAGGACCCGAGGCGAAAAACTGTTTTTT.

There are a few counts of this clone. This chain uses TRBV6-1 with TRBJ2-1, with D possibly matching TRBD1 (6 bases). This CDR3 is built from 16 residues. The V and J ends lost 3 bases and 6 bases respectively, with 18 bases between them. Germline loops: CDR1 MNHNS, CDR2 SASEGT. The CDR3 bases are TGTGCCAGCAGTGATTCTCCCGGTATAGGGGGCAATGAGCAGTTCTTC. It codes for CASSDSPGIGGNEQFF.

The chain recombines TRBV29-1 with TRBJ1-3; unclear D gene. CDR1 is SQVTM, CDR2 ANQGSEA, per germline. This CDR3 has 14 residues. Trimming stripped 6 bases from V and 0 bases from J, with 12 bases between. The CDR3 DNA is TGCAGCGTCTTAGCAGGCTCCTCTGGAAACACCATATATTTT. Amino acid sequence: CSVLAGSSGNTIYF.

The V gene is TRBV10-3, the J gene TRBJ2-3, with D possibly being TRBD2 (6 bases). The CDR3 is 14 residues long. Germline V gene sequence: CDR1 ENHRY, CDR2 SYGVKD. The germline V and J ends were trimmed by 6 bases and 3 bases, with 13 bases remaining between them. In DNA, the CDR3 is TGTGCCATCAGGAGCGGGTCTCGGACAGATACGCAGTATTTT. Translated: CAIRSGSRTDTQYF.

The chain employs TRBV5-1 and TRBJ2-5; perhaps TRBD1 as D (6 bases). Trimming removed 0 bases at V and 10 bases at J, with 7 bases between. Germline assignment: CDR1 SGHRS and CDR2 YFSETQ. The length of the CDR3 is 11 residues. The CDR3 reads CASSLEGGQYF. The DNA for the CDR3 is TGCGCCAGCAGCTTGGAAGGGGGCCAGTACTTC.

CDR3 nucleotides: TGTGCCAGCTCTTTCCAGGGGGCTACCCTAAGCTGGAATGAGCAGTTCTTC. As protein: CASSFQGATLSWNEQFF. V and J are TRBV18 and TRBJ2-1, with 8 bases that match TRBD1. Unmatched junction bases numbered 17, after V lost 6 bases and J lost 7 bases. Germline V gene sequence: CDR1 KGHSH, CDR2 LQKENI. This CDR3 region has 17 residues.

The chain recombines TRBV5-1 with TRBJ2-3; D is unresolved. The CDR3 is 15 amino acids. Germline V gives CDR1 SGHRS, CDR2 YFSETQ. V dropped 4 bases and J dropped 0 bases, with 12 bases sitting between them. CDR3 residues: CASSPISPSTDTQYF. The CDR3 region has the DNA TGCGCCAGCAGCCCGATCTCTCCTAGCACAGATACGCAGTATTTT.

CDR3 in amino acids: CASRNTNTNEKLFF. The DNA for the CDR3 is TGTGCCAGCAGAAATACAAATACTAATGAAAAACTGTTTTTT. The V gene is TRBV6-6, the J gene TRBJ1-4; D unresolved. Looked up from germline, CDR1 is MNHNY and CDR2 is SVGAGI (reference sequence). V was pared by 6 bases and J by 2 bases, with 10 bases between. The CDR3 totals 14 residues.